A single sample is the source of the 5 T cell receptor beta chains below, sequenced in a study of blood T cell repertoires in COVID-19. TCRdb keeps only in-frame clones here, not all; method: immunoSEQ multiplex PCR. Here the sample spans about 200,000 clones, 65% to 80% being singletons. Material: peripheral blood. These receptors were collected from a middle-aged man who had recovered from COVID-19.

The chain links TRBV27 to TRBJ1-2, with D possibly matching TRBD1 (5 bases). The CDR3 covers 13 residues. V was trimmed by 2 bases and J by 6 bases, leaving 10 bases between them. Germline CDR1 is MNHEY and CDR2 is SMNVEV (reference sequence). This chain's CDR3 is CASSLMAGNGYTF. CDR3 DNA: TGTGCCAGCAGTTTAATGGCAGGGAATGGCTACACCTTC.

The V call is TRBV7-8, the J call TRBJ2-3; 9 bases match TRBD2. V lost 2 bases, J lost 5 bases, and 2 bases stayed unmatched. The CDR3 loop spans 14 amino acids. Germline loops: CDR1 SGHVS, CDR2 FQNEAQ. DNA for the CDR3: TGTGCCAGCAGCTTACTAGCGGGATTAGATACGCAGTATTTT. Residues: CASSLLAGLDTQYF.

The rearrangement uses TRBV10-3 and TRBJ2-1; 16 nucleotides align to TRBD2. Germline CDR1 ENHRY, CDR2 SYGVKD. V lost 11 bases and J lost 9; bases outside the gene matches: 13. The CDR3 has 16 amino acids. The CDR3 nucleotides are TGTGCCGCCATGACCGGGACTAGCGGGAGGGGGAGTGAGCAGTTCTTC. Protein product: CAAMTGTSGRGSEQFF.

In its sample, this clone was seen once. The rearrangement uses TRBV11-2 and TRBJ1-1; D not certain. Germline V gene sequence: CDR1 SGHAT, CDR2 FQNNGV. Trimming took off 1 base at V and 5 bases at J, with 8 bases between the two ends. The CDR3 spans 13 residues. The CDR3: CASSLGGRTEAFF. The DNA of the CDR3 is TGTGCCAGCAGCTTAGGAGGTAGGACTGAAGCTTTCTTT.

The gene calls are TRBV5-6 and TRBJ2-4, with 7 bases matching TRBD1. The CDR3 is 17 residues long. Germline-derived CDR1 and CDR2 are SGHDT and YYEEEE. Unmatched junction bases numbered 8, after V lost 0 bases and J lost 2 bases. CDR3 sequence: CASSLGGSGGPKNIQYF. The CDR3 DNA reads as TGTGCCAGCAGCTTGGGTGGGTCAGGGGGTCCCAAAAACATTCAGTACTTC. Variable domain in full (rest from reference TRBV5-6 and TRBJ2-4): DAGVTQSPTHLIKTRGQQVTLRCSPKSGHDTVSWYQQALGQGPQFIFQYYEEEERQRGNFPDRFSGHQFPNYSSELNVNALLLGDSALYLCASSLGGSGGPKNIQYFGAGTRLSVL.